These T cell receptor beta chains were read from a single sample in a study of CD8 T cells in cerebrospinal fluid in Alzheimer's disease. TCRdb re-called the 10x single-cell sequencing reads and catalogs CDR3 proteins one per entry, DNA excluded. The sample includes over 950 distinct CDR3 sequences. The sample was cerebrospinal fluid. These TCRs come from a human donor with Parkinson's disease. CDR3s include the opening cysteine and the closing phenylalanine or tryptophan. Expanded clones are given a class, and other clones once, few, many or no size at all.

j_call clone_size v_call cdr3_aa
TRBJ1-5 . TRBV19 CASSWEGASNQPQHF
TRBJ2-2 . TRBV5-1 CASSGTGTPAGELFF
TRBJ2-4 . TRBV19 CASSIRQFTGSVQNIQYF
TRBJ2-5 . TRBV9 CASSQGGDKETQYF
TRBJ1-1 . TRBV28 CASSTGSTEAFF
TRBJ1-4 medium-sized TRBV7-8 CASSKGQGGEKLFF
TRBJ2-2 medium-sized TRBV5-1 CASSPLGGSNTGELFF
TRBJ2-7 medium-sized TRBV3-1 CASSSSGLAGVGEQYF
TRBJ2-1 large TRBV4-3 CASSQDRDFPYNEQFF
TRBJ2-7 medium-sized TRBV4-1 CASSQVRVGGDRYEQYF
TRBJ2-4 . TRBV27 CASSLSWTGANIQYF
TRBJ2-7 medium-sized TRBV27 CASSYGREGEQYF
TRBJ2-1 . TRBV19 CASSLGGSLNEQFF
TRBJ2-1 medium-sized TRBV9 CASSPITHGSYNEQFF
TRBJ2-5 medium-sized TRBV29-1 CSVSGTSGSLETQYF
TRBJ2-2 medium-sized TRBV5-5 CASSPWGGELFF
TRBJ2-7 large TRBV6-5 CASRRDNTYEQYF
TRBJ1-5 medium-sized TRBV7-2 CASSLTSNQPQHF
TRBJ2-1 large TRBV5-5 CASSAFLAGLNNEQFF
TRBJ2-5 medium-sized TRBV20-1 CSARGGPSAQYF
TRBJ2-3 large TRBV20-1 CSARLAGTTDTQYF
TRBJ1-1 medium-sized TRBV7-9 CASSLEGGTEAFF
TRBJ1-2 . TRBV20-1 CSANLLGFNYGYTF
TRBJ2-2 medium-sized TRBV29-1 CSVRGGPGELFF